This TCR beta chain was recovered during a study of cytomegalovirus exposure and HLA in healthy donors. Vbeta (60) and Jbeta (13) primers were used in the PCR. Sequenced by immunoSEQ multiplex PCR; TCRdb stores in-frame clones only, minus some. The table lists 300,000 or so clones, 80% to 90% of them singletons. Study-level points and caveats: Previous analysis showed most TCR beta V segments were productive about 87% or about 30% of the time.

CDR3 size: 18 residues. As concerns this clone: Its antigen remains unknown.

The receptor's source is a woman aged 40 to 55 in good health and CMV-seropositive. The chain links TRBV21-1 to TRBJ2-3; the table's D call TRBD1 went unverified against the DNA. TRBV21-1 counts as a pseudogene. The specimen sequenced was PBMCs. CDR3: CASRPLSDRAPTDYTQYF. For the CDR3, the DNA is TGTGCCAGCAGACCACTCTCAGACAGGGCCCCCACAGATTATACGCAGTATTTT.